These 31 T cell receptor beta chains were sequenced from one sample in a study of blood T cell repertoires in COVID-19. Some clones are missing from TCRdb's copy, which holds only in-frame ones; the method was immunoSEQ multiplex PCR. This sample has 40,000 or so clones, with around 89% found just once. Sequenced: peripheral blood. The receptors were gathered from a man aged 45-65 years with active COVID-19.

The chain links TRBV7-9 to TRBJ1-2; D might be TRBD1 (5 bases). The V gene lost 5 bases and the J gene lost 3 bases, with 13 bases spanning the gap. From germline, CDR1 is SEHNR and CDR2 FQNEAQ (reference sequence). The CDR3 is 14 residues long. Written as DNA, the CDR3 is TGTGCCAGCAGCGCTGGTCGGGGGGACTATGGCTACACCTTC. This encodes CASSAGRGDYGYTF. The complete variable domain, with remaining parts taken from reference TRBV7-9 and TRBJ1-2, reads DTGVSQNPRHKITKRGQNVTFRCDPISEHNRLYWYRQTLGQGPEFLTYFQNEAQLEKSRLLSDRFSAERPKGSFSTLEIQRTEQGDSAMYLCASSAGRGDYGYTFGSGTRLTVV.

The chain employs TRBV10-2 and TRBJ1-1; D call uncertain. The V gene lost 4 bases and the J gene lost 6 bases, with 15 bases spanning the gap. Germline V CDR1 and CDR2: WSHSY, SAAADI. The CDR3 runs to 14 residues. CDR3 nucleotides: TGCGCCAGCAGTGCCGGGCGGAGGATCCCTGAAGCTTTCTTT. Its translation is CASSAGRRIPEAFF.

This clone was found once. The rearrangement joins TRBV3-1 (or the pseudogene TRBV3-2) to TRBJ2-2; TRBD2 matches at 7 bases. This CDR3 spans 16 amino acids. Trimming cost V 4 bases and J 2 bases; bases outside gene matches: 7. Germline lookup yields CDR1 LGHDT and CDR2 YNNKEL (reference sequence). CDR3 residues: CASSPIAGSNTGELFF. The DNA of the CDR3 is TGTGCCAGCAGCCCTATAGCGGGCTCAAACACCGGGGAGCTGTTTTTT.

The chain employs TRBV6-5 and TRBJ1-1, with D maybe TRBD1 (5 bases). Trimming left V 7 bases short and J 1 base short, with 7 bases between. The CDR3 sequence is 12 residues long. Germline CDR1 and CDR2: MNHEY and SVGAGI. The CDR3 sequence is CASMGGNTEAFF. The CDR3 nucleotides read TGTGCCAGCATGGGGGGGAACACTGAAGCTTTCTTT.

This chain connects TRBV27 to TRBJ2-7; 8 positions agree with TRBD1. CDR3 length: 15 residues. J was trimmed by 5 bases and V by 5 bases; bases with no gene match: 11. Germline CDR1 MNHEY, CDR2 SMNVEV (reference sequence). Here the CDR3 reads CASSQRTGMRDEQYF. CDR3 DNA: TGTGCCAGCAGTCAAAGGACAGGGATGAGGGACGAGCAGTACTTC.

The rearrangement joins TRBV18 to TRBJ1-2, with 8 bases matching TRBD1. Per the germline V gene, CDR1 is KGHSH and CDR2 is LQKENI. The CDR3 covers 15 residues. The V gene end was trimmed by 3 bases and the J gene end by 2 bases; junction bases not matched to a gene: 5. The CDR3 bases are TGTGCCAGCTCACCTGAGGGACAGGCCAACTATGGCTACACCTTC. This gives the protein CASSPEGQANYGYTF.

The J gene is TRBJ2-3, the V gene TRBV13, with D possibly matching TRBD2 (6 bases). This CDR3 is 14 amino acids long. Trimming shortened V by 5 bases and J by 2 bases, and 11 bases separated the two germline ends. Germline CDR1 is PRHDT and CDR2 is FYEKMQ (reference sequence). CDR3 sequence: CASSPRTITDTQYF. DNA of the CDR3: TGTGCCAGCAGCCCCCGGACTATCACAGATACGCAGTATTTT. The full variable domain, with the rest looked up from reference TRBV13 and TRBJ2-3, is AAGVIQSPRHLIKEKRETATLKCYPIPRHDTVYWYQQGPGQDPQFLISFYEKMQSDKGSIPDRFSAQQFSDYHSELNMSSLELGDSALYFCASSPRTITDTQYFGPGTRLTVL.

The chain links TRBV5-1 to TRBJ1-2; TRBD1 is a possible D gene (5 bases). V gave up 4 bases and J gave up 5 bases, with 12 bases separating them. Germline values: CDR1 SGHRS, CDR2 YFSETQ. The CDR3 runs 13 residues. For the CDR3, the DNA is TGCGCCAGCAGCGCGGGACGGACTTATGGCTACACCTTC. Protein sequence: CASSAGRTYGYTF.

The CDR3 nucleotides are TGTGCCAGCAGTCGGACAGCGAACACTGAAGCTTTCTTT. Protein: CASSRTANTEAFF. This chain joins TRBV14 and TRBJ1-1; D possibly corresponds to TRBD1 (6 bases). CDR1 SGHDN and CDR2 FVKESK come from the germline V gene. The CDR3 extends over 13 amino acids. Trimming stripped 6 bases from V and 1 base from J, with 9 bases between.

CDR3 region: CASRSNNEQFF. The CDR3, as DNA: TGTGCCAGCAGGAGTAACAATGAGCAGTTCTTC. The gene calls are TRBV6-5 and TRBJ2-1; D is undetermined. The CDR3 loop spans 11 amino acids. Trimming took off 6 bases at V and 5 bases at J, with 5 bases between the two ends. Germline V gene lookup returns CDR1 MNHEY and CDR2 SVGAGI.

This clone was detected once. The J gene is TRBJ2-7, the V gene TRBV5-1, with TRBD2 matching 7 bases. The CDR3 totals 13 residues. V lost 4 bases, J lost 3 bases, and 4 bases stayed unmatched. CDR1 SGHRS and CDR2 YFSETQ come from the germline V gene. The CDR3 coding sequence is TGCGCCAGCAGCCCCGCGGGGGACTACGAGCAGTACTTC. Its protein product is CASSPAGDYEQYF.

The sample holds one count of this clone. The chain recombines TRBV5-1 with TRBJ2-7, with a tentative D call TRBD1 (5 bases). V gave up 0 bases and J gave up 0 bases, with 10 bases separating them. Germline assignment: CDR1 SGHRS and CDR2 YFSETQ. There are 15 residues in the CDR3. DNA for the CDR3: TGCGCCAGCAGCTTGGGTGACAGCATCTCCTACGAGCAGTACTTC. Translating gives CASSLGDSISYEQYF. Supplemented by reference TRBV5-1 and TRBJ2-7, the full variable domain reads KAGVTQTPRYLIKTRGQQVTLSCSPISGHRSVSWYQQTPGQGLQFLFEYFSETQRNKGNFPGRFSGRQFSNSRSEMNVSTLELGDSALYLCASSLGDSISYEQYFGPGTRLTVT.

The rearrangement links TRBV25-1 to TRBJ2-7; possibly TRBD2 for D (6 bases). V was pared by 2 bases and J by 0 bases, with 11 bases between. Per germline, CDR1 MGHDK and CDR2 SYGVNS. The length of the CDR3 is 15 residues. The CDR3: CASSEGAGSSYEQYF. CDR3 DNA: TGTGCCAGCAGTGAAGGTGCGGGGAGCTCCTACGAGCAGTACTTC.

The table lists this clone with a count of one. The chain links TRBV28 to TRBJ1-3; D gene uncertain. Trimming shortened V by 4 bases and J by 2 bases, and 12 bases separated the two germline ends. This CDR3 region has 15 residues. From germline, CDR1 is MDHEN and CDR2 SYDVKM. The CDR3 region has the DNA TGTGCCAGCAGTTCCCCGACACTGGCTGGAAACACCATATATTTT. As protein: CASSSPTLAGNTIYF.

V and J are TRBV7-2 and TRBJ2-7, with D unclear. CDR3 size: 17 residues. CDR1 is SGHTA, CDR2 FQGNSA, per germline. Trimming took off 4 bases at V and 2 bases at J, with 21 bases between the two ends. The CDR3 DNA reads as TGTGCCAGCAGCTCCCGTTCGCGCACCCTCAAAGCCTACGAGCAGTACTTC. Amino acid sequence: CASSSRSRTLKAYEQYF.

The V call is TRBV19, the J call TRBJ2-3; D not certain. Per germline, CDR1 LNHDA and CDR2 SQIVND (reference sequence). CDR3 length: 14 residues. The germline V and J ends were trimmed by 7 bases and 1 base, with 12 bases remaining between them. CDR3 coding DNA: TGTGCCAGTAACCCTGGGCAGGGCACAGATACGCAGTATTTT. It codes for CASNPGQGTDTQYF.

The genes are TRBV5-1 and TRBJ1-5; D is perhaps TRBD1 (6 bases). The CDR3 contains 16 residues. Germline V lookup: CDR1 SGHRS, CDR2 YFSETQ. V was shortened by 4 bases and J by 3 bases, with 17 bases between the two germline ends. CDR3 sequence: CASSREPGQYNQPQHF. CDR3 sequence (DNA): TGCGCCAGCAGCCGGGAACCTGGACAGTACAATCAGCCCCAGCATTTT.

The chain has TRBV11-2 and TRBJ2-5; TRBD2 might be the D (5 bases). The germline V gene encodes CDR1 SGHAT and CDR2 FQNNGV. The CDR3 is 15 residues long. V lost 5 bases and J 3 bases, leaving 16 bases between the germline ends. The CDR3: CASSTFWGDEETQYF. CDR3 in DNA: TGTGCCAGCAGCACTTTCTGGGGAGATGAAGAGACCCAGTACTTC. Complete variable domain (other parts from reference TRBV11-2 and TRBJ2-5): EAGVAQSPRYKIIEKRQSVAFWCNPISGHATLYWYQQILGQGPKLLIQFQNNGVVDDSQLPKDRFSAERLKGVDSTLKIQPAKLEDSAVYLCASSTFWGDEETQYFGPGTRLLVL.

This chain connects TRBV12-3 or TRBV12-4 to TRBJ1-1; D uncertain. V gave up 6 bases and J gave up 5 bases, with 13 bases separating them. The CDR3 is 13 residues long. CDR3 protein: CASSPDSKTEAFF. CDR3 DNA sequence: TGTGCCAGCAGCCCCGACTCGAAGACTGAAGCTTTCTTT.

A single count supports this clone. The chain recombines TRBV14 with TRBJ1-2, with D perhaps TRBD1 (5 bases). Between the trimmed V and J ends, which lost 0 bases and 7 bases, there was a span of 18 bases. Germline V gene data show CDR1 as SGHDN and CDR2 as FVKESK. This CDR3 has 16 residues. This chain's CDR3 is CASSQDLVGGTRGYTF. CDR3 coding DNA: TGTGCCAGCAGCCAAGATCTTGTAGGAGGGACTCGTGGCTACACCTTC.

J is TRBJ2-2 and V is TRBV3-1 (or the pseudogene TRBV3-2), with TRBD2 as a possible D gene (6 bases). Trimming removed 4 bases from V and 5 bases from J, with 11 bases in between. The CDR3 consists of 14 residues. Germline CDR1 and CDR2: LGHDT and YNNKEL (reference sequence). In DNA form, the CDR3 reads TGTGCCAGCAGCCGCGGGACCCTAACCGGGGAGCTGTTTTTT. This sequence encodes CASSRGTLTGELFF.

The chain uses TRBV18 and TRBJ2-3, with D perhaps matching TRBD2 (6 bases). The germline V gene has CDR1 KGHSH and CDR2 LQKENI. The CDR3 runs 14 residues. V was shortened by 3 bases and J by 5 bases, with 12 bases between the two germline ends. The CDR3 coding sequence is TGTGCCAGCTCACCGCCGACTAGTGGAGATACGCAGTATTTT. Its protein product is CASSPPTSGDTQYF.

This chain links TRBV6-1 with TRBJ2-3; D call uncertain. CDR3 length: 12 residues. With 2 bases removed from V and 4 bases from J, the gap between germline ends came to 4 bases. The V gene's germline CDR1 is MNHNS and CDR2 SASEGT. In DNA form, the CDR3 reads TGTGCCAGCAGTGAATTAGCAGATACGCAGTATTTT. Translation: CASSELADTQYF.

The rearrangement joins TRBV5-6 to TRBJ2-6; 7 bases align to TRBD2. J lost 2 bases, V lost 5 bases, and 4 bases had no gene match. Germline lookup yields CDR1 SGHDT and CDR2 YYEEEE. The CDR3 covers 15 residues. The CDR3 protein is CASSWGGTGANVLTF. The DNA for the CDR3 is TGTGCCAGCAGTTGGGGAGGGACTGGGGCCAACGTCCTGACTTTC.

The chain employs TRBV19 and TRBJ2-2; the D gene is possibly TRBD2 (6 bases). Trimming removed 3 bases from V and 2 bases from J, with 10 bases in between. This CDR3 is built from 15 residues. Looked up from germline, CDR1 is LNHDA and CDR2 is SQIVND (reference sequence). CDR3 nucleotides: TGTGCCAGTAGTATCGCGGGACCAAACACCGGGGAGCTGTTTTTT. Amino acid sequence: CASSIAGPNTGELFF.

The CDR3 spells CATKDRGRPNQPQHF. The CDR3 coding sequence is TGTGCCACTAAGGACAGGGGACGACCTAATCAGCCCCAGCATTTT. This chain uses TRBV6-5 with TRBJ1-5; TRBD1 matches at 9 bases. The trim removed 10 bases at V and 4 bases at J, leaving 11 bases unmatched. The CDR3 runs to 15 residues. Germline CDR1 MNHEY, CDR2 SVGAGI.

The chain combines TRBV3-1 (or the pseudogene TRBV3-2) with TRBJ2-7; 7 nucleotides line up with TRBD2. This CDR3 comprises 16 residues. Germline V gene lookup returns CDR1 LGHDT and CDR2 YNNKEL (reference sequence). With 3 bases clipped from V and 2 bases from J, the junction kept 10 bases outside the gene matches. CDR3 nucleotides: TGTGCCAGCAGCCATGGAAAGAGACTAGCCACCTACGAGCAGTACTTC. Its translation is CASSHGKRLATYEQYF.

V and J are TRBV2 and TRBJ1-5; TRBD1 aligns across 7 bases. The CDR3 consists of 14 residues. Germline CDR1 is SNHLY and CDR2 is FYNNEI. Losses at the gene ends were 5 bases for V and 4 bases for J; bases not matched to a gene: 5. For the CDR3, the DNA is TGTGCCAGCAGTTCCGGACAGGTGAATCAGCCCCAGCATTTT. Encoded protein: CASSSGQVNQPQHF.

The chain combines TRBV5-6 with TRBJ2-5; D possibly corresponds to TRBD1 (7 bases). This CDR3 is built from 15 residues. Germline V CDR1 and CDR2: SGHDT, YYEEEE. The V end was cut by 1 base, the J end by 5 bases, with 15 bases between. The CDR3 DNA reads TGTGCCAGCAGCTTGCAGGGGGGCCAACAGGAGACCCAGTACTTC. Its protein product is CASSLQGGQQETQYF.

Of note for this clone: One junction end does not reproduce the germline sequence, and a read error may be involved. The chain is built from TRBV10-3 and TRBJ2-2; 8 nucleotides agree with TRBD1. Germline CDR1 is ENHRY and CDR2 is SYGVKD. CDR3 length: 17 residues. The CDR3 DNA reads as TGTGCCATCAGTGAGTCATACGGGACAGGTGAACACCGGGGAGCTGTTTTT. Translation gives CAISESYGTGEHRGAVF.

J is TRBJ2-1 and V is TRBV4-3, with D possibly being TRBD1 (6 bases). The CDR3 is made up of 13 amino acids. V lost 0 bases and J 10 bases, leaving 10 bases between the germline ends. Germline V gene lookup returns CDR1 LGHNA and CDR2 YSLEER. CDR3 loop: CASSQDLGGEQFF. DNA for the CDR3: TGCGCCAGCAGCCAAGATCTAGGGGGAGAGCAGTTCTTC.